The clone carrying this T cell receptor (beta chain) appeared a single time. Using approximately 190 ng DNA, 25,000 to 35,000 T cell genomes, the sorted-subset replicate PCRs were run. The protocol was immunoSEQ multiplex PCR, while the TCRdb copy is restricted to in-frame clones and leaves out a portion. The sample contains roughly 640,000 clones, around 97% of which appear only once. This sample is part of a study of shared clonotypes between healthy human individuals. Germline V gene sequence: CDR1 MDHEN, CDR2 SYDVKM. There are 15 residues in the CDR3. The V segment lost 4 bases and the J segment 7 bases; nucleotides outside the gene matches: 11.

Sequenced material: naive CD4+ T cells sorted from blood. Stated subset: CD45RA+ positively selected. V is TRBV28 and J is TRBJ1-2, with 8 bases that match TRBD1. The source is a woman aged 25-40 years in good health. For the CDR3, the DNA is TGTGCCAGCAGTTCGTCCGACAGGGGAGGTCGTGGCTACACCTTC. Amino acid sequence: CASSSSDRGGRGYTF.